Included here is one T cell receptor beta chain sequence, with context. Its antigen is not known. This sample was taken from a study of vaccination effects on CD4 cells after COVID-19. General study findings and limits: Just 1 of 255 vaccine-induced clones in healthy recipients was cross-reactive.

Antigen-specific CD4+ T cells expanded by the ViraFEST assay with viral peptide pools were then sequenced. It was after roughly ten days of culture that CD4+ T cells were isolated. Vaccination of participants consisted of two doses of either the BNT162b2 or mRNA-1273 vaccine. Nobody among the vaccine recipients had prior SARS-CoV-2 infection (nucleocapsid antibodies were negative). Wells each received around 2 million PBMC, cultured with around 9.3 IU/ml IL-2 and 8.5 to 10 ug/ml peptides. Sequencing used immunoSEQ multiplex PCR; TCRdb keeps in-frame clones, though not all of them. The sample shows 25,000 to 35,000 clones, under 90% of them seen only once. Germline loops: CDR1 LGHDT, CDR2 YNNKEL (reference sequence). V was cut by 4 bases and J by 6 bases, with 9 bases left in between. The CDR3 is 13 residues long.

This TCR was recovered from a human donor who received a COVID-19 vaccine. Some clones in this sample may be carry-over from other donors' samples. The rearrangement links TRBV3-1 (or the pseudogene TRBV3-2) to TRBJ2-2; D ambiguous. The source was CD4+ T cells from PBMCs cultured with HCoV-NL63 spike peptides, collected after COVID-19 vaccination. The CDR3 DNA reads TGTGCCAGCAGCCCCAACTGGCCCGGGGAGCTGTTTTTT. It yields the protein CASSPNWPGELFF.